A single sample is the source of the 3 T cell receptor beta chains below, sequenced in a study of T cells expressing NK-cell markers. TCRdb reanalyzed the 5' RACE reads, giving one entry per CDR3 protein sequence and no DNA. The sample's table shows 550,000 or so distinct CDR3 sequences. Sequencing used blood T cells: a sorted CD56 or NKG2C T cell subset, CD4+ or CD8+ T cells, or bulk PBMC T cells (not recorded which). These receptors all come from a man aged 18 to 35 in good health.

The chain has TRBV7-9 and TRBJ2-7. The germline V gene encodes CDR1 SEHNR and CDR2 FQNEAQ (reference sequence). The CDR3 runs to 14 residues. CDR3 protein: CASSLDTASYEQYF.

The rearrangement joins TRBV5-1 to TRBJ2-2. Germline CDR1 reads SGHRS; CDR2 reads YFSETQ. The CDR3 sequence is 17 residues long. The CDR3 is CASSLSRLGSSTGELFF.

V gene TRBV20-1 combines with J gene TRBJ2-1; TCRdb designates TRBD2, a call that cannot be tested without DNA. From germline, CDR1 is DFQATT and CDR2 SNEGSKA (reference sequence). This CDR3 comprises 15 residues. CDR3 protein: CSARSLAGGNNEQFF.